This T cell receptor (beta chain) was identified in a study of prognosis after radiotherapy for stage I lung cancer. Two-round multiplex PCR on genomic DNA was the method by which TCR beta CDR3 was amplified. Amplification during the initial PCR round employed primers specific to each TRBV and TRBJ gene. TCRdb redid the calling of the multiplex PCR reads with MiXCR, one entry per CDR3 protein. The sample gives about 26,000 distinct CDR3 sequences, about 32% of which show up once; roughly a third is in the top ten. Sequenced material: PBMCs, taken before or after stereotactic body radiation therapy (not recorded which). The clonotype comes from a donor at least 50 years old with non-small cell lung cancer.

This CDR3 reads CATTGREAYTGELFF. The CDR3 bases are TGTGCCACGACCGGACGGGAGGCTTACACCGGGGAGCTGTTTTTT. This chain connects TRBV19 to TRBJ2-2, with 7 positions matching TRBD2. CDR1 is LNHDA, CDR2 SQIVND, per germline (reference sequence). V lost 10 bases to trimming and J lost 3 bases; unmatched junction nucleotides: 11. The CDR3 sequence is 15 residues long.